Listed here are 10 T cell receptor beta chains from one sample, sequenced in a study of T cells in Graves' hyperthyroidism and ophthalmopathy. Amplification of TCR beta CDR3 regions used RNA as the template. RT-PCR in the first round (using the HTBI primer set) targeted the TCR CDR3. One entry per CDR3 protein results from TCRdb running MiXCR on the multiplex PCR reads. The sample includes over 700,000 distinct CDR3 sequences, roughly 37% of them seen just once. Sequencing was carried out using blood. The receptors stem from a man aged 18 to 30 with Graves' hyperthyroidism.

V usage is TRBV19 and J usage is TRBJ2-7; D gene unclear. Germline V gene lookup returns CDR1 LNHDA and CDR2 SQIVND (reference sequence). CDR3 length: 13 amino acids. Trimming removed 5 bases at V and 7 bases at J, with 15 bases between. The CDR3 coding sequence is TGTGCCAGTAGTCTCACCTCCCCGCGAGAGCAGTACTTC. Translation gives CASSLTSPREQYF. Full variable domain (outside the CDR3, taken from reference TRBV19 and TRBJ2-7): DGGITQSPKYLFRKEGQNVTLSCEQNLNHDAMYWYRQDPGQGLRLIYYSQIVNDFQKGDIAEGYSVSREKKESFPLTVTSAQKNPTAFYLCASSLTSPREQYFGPGTRLTVT.

This clonotype was found a few times. This rearrangement joins TRBV7-9 to TRBJ2-7; D call uncertain. The ends were cut back, 5 bases at V and 9 bases at J, with 23 bases in the middle. From germline, CDR1 is SEHNR and CDR2 FQNEAQ (reference sequence). The CDR3 is 15 residues long. This chain's CDR3 is CASSPRSDRHYSQYF. As DNA, the CDR3 is TGTGCCAGCAGCCCTCGATCCGACCGACACTACTCGCAGTACTTC. Full variable domain (outside the CDR3, taken from reference TRBV7-9 and TRBJ2-7): DTGVSQNPRHKITKRGQNVTFRCDPISEHNRLYWYRQTLGQGPEFLTYFQNEAQLEKSRLLSDRFSAERPKGSFSTLEIQRTEQGDSAMYLCASSPRSDRHYSQYFGPGTRLTVT.

V is TRBV29-1 and J is TRBJ1-5; a possible D gene is TRBD1 (6 bases). CDR1 and CDR2 (germline): SQVTM, ANQGSEA. The CDR3 loop spans 13 amino acids. V shed 1 base and J shed 11 bases, with 15 bases lying between them. DNA for the CDR3: TGCAGCGTTGAAGTGGGTGCCGGACAGTCCCAGCATTTT. It encodes CSVEVGAGQSQHF. The full variable domain, completed using reference TRBV29-1 and TRBJ1-5, is SAVISQKPSRDICQRGTSLTIQCQVDSQVTMMFWYRQQPGQSLTLIATANQGSEATYESGFVIDKFPISRPNLTFSTLTVSNMSPEDSSIYLCSVEVGAGQSQHFGDGTRLSIL.

This clonotype was seen ten or more times. The J gene is TRBJ1-2, the V gene TRBV5-4; a weak D match, TRBD1 (6 bases). Germline CDR1 is SGHNT and CDR2 is YYREEE (reference sequence). The CDR3 is 13 residues long. The V and J ends lost 3 bases and 4 bases respectively, with 10 bases between them. CDR3: CASSSRTAYGYTF. CDR3 sequence (DNA): TGTGCCAGCAGCTCTCGGACAGCCTATGGCTACACCTTC.

This chain joins TRBV5-1 and TRBJ1-1; unclear D gene. Germline-derived CDR1 and CDR2 are SGHRS and YFSETQ. This CDR3 is built from 13 residues. V was trimmed by 5 bases and J by 2 bases, leaving 10 bases between them. CDR3 protein: CASRTRENTEAFF. The DNA for the CDR3 is TGCGCCAGCAGGACACGCGAAAACACTGAAGCTTTCTTT.

The genes are TRBV6-5 and TRBJ2-5; 7 bases line up with TRBD1. After removal of 4 bases from V and 1 base from J, the junction contained 6 bases not matched to a gene. This CDR3 comprises 15 residues. Germline CDR1 is MNHEY and CDR2 is SVGAGI. The CDR3 nucleotides read TGTGCCAGCAGTTTGACAGGGTCGGCCCAAGAGACCCAGTACTTC. Translation: CASSLTGSAQETQYF.

This sequence joins TRBV7-8 and TRBJ1-1; no reliable D call. Trimming left V 5 bases short and J 8 bases short, with 15 bases between. The V gene's germline CDR1 is SGHVS and CDR2 FQNEAQ. The CDR3 is made up of 13 amino acids. The CDR3 DNA reads as TGTGCCAGCAGCCCCCCGGAGGTCCCAGAAGCTTTCTTT. This gives the protein CASSPPEVPEAFF.

The V and J genes are TRBV7-3 and TRBJ1-4; D ambiguous. Germline CDR1 and CDR2: SGHTA and FQGTGA. Trimming left V 5 bases short and J 4 bases short, with 17 bases between. This CDR3 region has 16 residues. This CDR3 is CASSVPARPFNEKLFF. In DNA form, the CDR3 reads TGTGCCAGCAGCGTACCCGCCCGGCCTTTTAATGAAAAACTGTTTTTT. The variable domain in full, with the rest retrieved from reference TRBV7-3 and TRBJ1-4, is GAGVSQTPSNKVTEKGKYVELRCDPISGHTALYWYRQSLGQGPEFLIYFQGTGAADDSGLPNDRFFAVRPEGSVSTLKIQRTERGDSAVYLCASSVPARPFNEKLFFGSGTQLSVL.

In this sample, this clonotype turned up a few times. This chain joins TRBV12-3 or TRBV12-4 and TRBJ1-3; D not certain. V shed 3 bases and J shed 4 bases, with 7 bases lying between them. This CDR3 is built from 13 residues. The CDR3 region has the DNA TGTGCCAGCAGTTTGCAGGACGGAAACACCATATATTTT. Translating gives CASSLQDGNTIYF.

A remark on this clonotype: This could be a read error, since a much larger clone is one nucleotide away. The V call is TRBV19, the J call TRBJ1-5; TRBD1 aligns across 10 bases. This CDR3 spans 14 amino acids. V lost 9 bases to trimming and J lost 2 bases; unmatched junction nucleotides: 4. Germline CDR1 is LNHDA and CDR2 is SQIVND (reference sequence). The CDR3 bases are TGTGCCAGCGCCGGGACAGGGGGCAATCAGCCCCAGCATTTT. It is translated as CASAGTGGNQPQHF.